These 9 T cell receptor beta chains originate from one sample sequenced in a study of blood T cell repertoires in COVID-19. The assay was immunoSEQ multiplex PCR, and TCRdb's table has in-frame clones only and misses some. The sample yields about 240,000 clones, around 81% seen once. The sample comprised peripheral blood. The receptors originated from a woman in her fifties or sixties with active or convalescent COVID-19.

This chain connects TRBV6-2 or TRBV6-3 to TRBJ2-7, with 13 nucleotides matching TRBD2. Germline loops: CDR1 MNHEY, CDR2 SVGEGT. CDR3 length: 18 amino acids. V gave up 0 bases and J gave up 4 bases; unmatched junction bases: 9. The CDR3 region is CASSYSAPGLAGRYEQYV. The CDR3 nucleotides read TGTGCCAGCAGTTACTCGGCTCCGGGACTAGCGGGGAGGTACGAGCAGTACGTC.

This rearrangement joins TRBV3-1 (or the pseudogene TRBV3-2) to TRBJ2-1; 10 bases map to TRBD2. Germline CDR1 LGHDT, CDR2 YNNKEL (reference sequence). V trimming: 4 bases; J trimming: 6 bases; junction bases outside the gene matches: 9. The CDR3 covers 16 residues. CDR3 sequence reads: CASSPQPGTSVNEQFF. The DNA for the CDR3 is TGTGCCAGCAGCCCCCAACCCGGGACTAGCGTCAATGAGCAGTTCTTC.

This chain joins TRBV5-1 and TRBJ2-2; D is possibly TRBD1 (5 bases). The CDR3 has 14 amino acids. V was shortened by 4 bases and J by 2 bases, with 9 bases between the two germline ends. The germline gives CDR1 SGHRS, CDR2 YFSETQ. The CDR3 DNA reads TGCGCCAGCAGCACCGACAGAAACACCGGGGAGCTGTTTTTT. This encodes CASSTDRNTGELFF.

The rearrangement joins TRBV5-1 to TRBJ2-2, with a weak D call TRBD1 (5 bases). The ends were cut back, 2 bases at V and 0 bases at J, with 14 bases in the middle. This CDR3 region has 17 residues. Germline V lookup: CDR1 SGHRS, CDR2 YFSETQ. The CDR3 loop reads CASSLNPTGANTGELFF. The CDR3, as DNA: TGCGCCAGCAGCTTAAACCCAACAGGCGCGAACACCGGGGAGCTGTTTTTT.

V and J are TRBV28 and TRBJ1-2; D may be TRBD1 (5 bases). The germline gives CDR1 MDHEN, CDR2 SYDVKM. The V end lost 4 bases, the J end lost 5 bases, and 17 bases lay between the germline ends. CDR3 length: 15 residues. CDR3 nucleotide sequence: TGTGCCAGCAGTTCCCGGGGGGAGGGAGGGTATGGCTACACCTTC. Protein sequence: CASSSRGEGGYGYTF.

The chain combines TRBV6-5 with TRBJ1-3; D uncertain. Germline V gene lookup returns CDR1 MNHEY and CDR2 SVGAGI. Trimming shortened V by 0 bases and J by 0 bases, and 6 bases separated the two germline ends. The CDR3 contains 15 residues. In DNA form, the CDR3 reads TGTGCCAGCAGTTACTCACGGAGCTCTGGAAACACCATATATTTT. Protein sequence: CASSYSRSSGNTIYF.

V usage is TRBV6-5 and J usage is TRBJ2-1, with 12 bases that match TRBD2. Losses at the gene ends were 3 bases for V and 9 bases for J; bases not matched to a gene: 6. The V gene's germline CDR1 is MNHEY and CDR2 SVGAGI. The CDR3 is 15 residues long. The CDR3 bases are TGTGCCAGCAGTTATGGACTAGCGGGGAAGGGTGAGCAGTTCTTC. The encoded protein is CASSYGLAGKGEQFF.

The CDR3 here is CASSTSGSRWDTQYF. For the CDR3, the DNA is TGTGCCAGCAGTACTAGCGGGTCCCGGTGGGATACGCAGTATTTT. The V and J genes are TRBV28 and TRBJ2-3, with 9 bases fitting TRBD2. This CDR3 comprises 15 residues. The germline CDR1 and CDR2 sequences are MDHEN and SYDVKM. Losses at the gene ends were 5 bases for V and 6 bases for J; bases not matched to a gene: 9.

This clone has just a few counts. The gene calls are TRBV6-6 and TRBJ2-2, with 11 bases fitting TRBD2. The CDR3 spans 17 residues. Unmatched junction bases numbered 7, after V lost 5 bases and J lost 2 bases. CDR1 is MNHNY, CDR2 SVGAGI, per germline (reference sequence). CDR3 coding DNA: TGTGCCAGCAGTCGGTCCGGACTAGCGGGTAACACCGGGGAGCTGTTTTTT. Protein: CASSRSGLAGNTGELFF.